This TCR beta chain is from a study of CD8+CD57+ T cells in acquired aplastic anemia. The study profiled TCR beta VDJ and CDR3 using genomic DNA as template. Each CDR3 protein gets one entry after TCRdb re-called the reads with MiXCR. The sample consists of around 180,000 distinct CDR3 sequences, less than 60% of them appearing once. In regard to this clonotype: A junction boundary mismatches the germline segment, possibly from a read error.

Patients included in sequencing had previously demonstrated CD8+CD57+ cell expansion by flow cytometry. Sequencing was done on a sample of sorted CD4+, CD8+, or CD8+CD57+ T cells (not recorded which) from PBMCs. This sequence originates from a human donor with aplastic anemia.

CDR3 coding DNA: TGCAGTGCTAGTGATCGCGGGAGGTTCTACGAGCAATACTTC. Its protein product is CSASDRGRFYEQYF. The chain employs TRBV20-1 and TRBJ2-7; TRBD2 agrees at 8 bases. Germline values: CDR1 DFQATT, CDR2 SNEGSKA (reference sequence). This CDR3 spans 14 amino acids.